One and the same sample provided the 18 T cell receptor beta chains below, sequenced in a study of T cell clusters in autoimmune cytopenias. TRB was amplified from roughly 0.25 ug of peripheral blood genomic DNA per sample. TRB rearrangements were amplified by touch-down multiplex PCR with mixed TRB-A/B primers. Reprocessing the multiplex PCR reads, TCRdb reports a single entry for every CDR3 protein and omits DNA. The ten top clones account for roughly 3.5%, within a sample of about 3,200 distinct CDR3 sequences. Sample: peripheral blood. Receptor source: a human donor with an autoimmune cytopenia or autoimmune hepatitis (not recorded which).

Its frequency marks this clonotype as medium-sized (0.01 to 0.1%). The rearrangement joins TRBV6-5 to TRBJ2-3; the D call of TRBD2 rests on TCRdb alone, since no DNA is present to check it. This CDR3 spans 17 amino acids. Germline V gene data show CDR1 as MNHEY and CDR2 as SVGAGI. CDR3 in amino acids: CASSYSGLAGLTDTQYF.

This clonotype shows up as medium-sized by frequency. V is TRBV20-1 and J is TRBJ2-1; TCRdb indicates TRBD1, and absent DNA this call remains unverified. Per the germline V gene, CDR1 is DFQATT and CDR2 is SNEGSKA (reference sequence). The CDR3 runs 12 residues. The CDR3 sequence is CSASGGAIEQFF.

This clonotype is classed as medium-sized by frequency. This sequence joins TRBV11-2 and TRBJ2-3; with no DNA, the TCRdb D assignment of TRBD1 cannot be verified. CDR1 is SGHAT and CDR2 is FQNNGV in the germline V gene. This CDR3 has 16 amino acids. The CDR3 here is CASSFEPGHNTDTQYF.

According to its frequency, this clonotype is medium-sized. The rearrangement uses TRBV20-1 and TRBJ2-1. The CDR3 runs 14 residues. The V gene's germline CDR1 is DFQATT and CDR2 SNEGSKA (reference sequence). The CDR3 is CSASFRDYYNEQFF.

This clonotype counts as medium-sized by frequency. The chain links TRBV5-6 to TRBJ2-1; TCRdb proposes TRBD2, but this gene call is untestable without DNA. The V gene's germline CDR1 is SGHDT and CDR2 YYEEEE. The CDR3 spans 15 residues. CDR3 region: CASSLGLAGGIEQFF.

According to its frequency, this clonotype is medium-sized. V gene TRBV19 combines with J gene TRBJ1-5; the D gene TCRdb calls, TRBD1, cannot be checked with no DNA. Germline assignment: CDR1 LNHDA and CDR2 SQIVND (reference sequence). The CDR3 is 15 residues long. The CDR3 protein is CATNPTGQSNQPQHF.

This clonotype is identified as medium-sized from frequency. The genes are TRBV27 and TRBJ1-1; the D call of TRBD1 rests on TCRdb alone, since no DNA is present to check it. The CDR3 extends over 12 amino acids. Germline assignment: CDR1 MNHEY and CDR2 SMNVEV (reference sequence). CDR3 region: CASKGRGTEAFF.

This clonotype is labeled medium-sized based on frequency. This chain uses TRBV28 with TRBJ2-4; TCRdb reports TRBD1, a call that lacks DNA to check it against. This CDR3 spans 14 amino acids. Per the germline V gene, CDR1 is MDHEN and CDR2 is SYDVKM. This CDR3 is CASSLGQAANIQYF.

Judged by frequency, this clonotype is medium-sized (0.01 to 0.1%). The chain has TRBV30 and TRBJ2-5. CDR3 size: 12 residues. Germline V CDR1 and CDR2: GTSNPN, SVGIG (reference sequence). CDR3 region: CAWSAQVETQYF.

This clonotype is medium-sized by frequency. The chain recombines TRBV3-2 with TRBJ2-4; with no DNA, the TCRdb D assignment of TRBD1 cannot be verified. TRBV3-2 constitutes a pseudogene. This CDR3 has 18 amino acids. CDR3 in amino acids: CAIAHGTGTDLAKNIQYF.

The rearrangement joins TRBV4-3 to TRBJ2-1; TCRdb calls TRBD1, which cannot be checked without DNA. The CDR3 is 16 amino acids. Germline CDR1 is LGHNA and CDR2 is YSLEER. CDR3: CASSQERTGAGDEQFF.

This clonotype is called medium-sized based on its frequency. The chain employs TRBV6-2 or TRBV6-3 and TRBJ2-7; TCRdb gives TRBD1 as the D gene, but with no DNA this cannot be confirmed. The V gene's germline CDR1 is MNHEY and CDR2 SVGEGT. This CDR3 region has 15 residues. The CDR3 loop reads CASSHPRDSAYEQYF.

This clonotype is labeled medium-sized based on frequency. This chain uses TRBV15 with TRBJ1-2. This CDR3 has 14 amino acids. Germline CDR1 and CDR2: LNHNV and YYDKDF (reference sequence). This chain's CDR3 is CATSRELEDDGYTF.

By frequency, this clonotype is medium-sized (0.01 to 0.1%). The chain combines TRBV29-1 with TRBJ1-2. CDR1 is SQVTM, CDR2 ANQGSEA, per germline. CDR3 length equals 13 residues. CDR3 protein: CSVEPDYLYGYTF.

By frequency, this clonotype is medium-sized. This CDR3 is CASSLGTRPYEQYF. The chain couples TRBV7-9 to TRBJ2-7; the D call of TRBD1 rests on TCRdb alone, since no DNA is present to check it. Germline CDR1 reads SEHNR; CDR2 reads FQNEAQ (reference sequence). This CDR3 contains 14 residues.

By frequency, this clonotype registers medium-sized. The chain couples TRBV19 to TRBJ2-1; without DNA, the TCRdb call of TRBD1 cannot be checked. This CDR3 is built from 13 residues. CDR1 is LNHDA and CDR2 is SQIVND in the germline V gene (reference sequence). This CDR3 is CASSGGPPDEQFF.

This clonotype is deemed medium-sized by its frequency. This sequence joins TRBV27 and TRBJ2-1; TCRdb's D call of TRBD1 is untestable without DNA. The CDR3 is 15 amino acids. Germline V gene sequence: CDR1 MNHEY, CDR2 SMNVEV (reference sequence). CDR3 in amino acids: CASRLTGGASNEQFF.

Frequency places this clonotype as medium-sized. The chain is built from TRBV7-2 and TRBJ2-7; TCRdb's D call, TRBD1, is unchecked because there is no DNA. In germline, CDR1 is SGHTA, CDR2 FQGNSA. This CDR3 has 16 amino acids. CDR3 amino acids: CASSLGSSGQGYEQYF. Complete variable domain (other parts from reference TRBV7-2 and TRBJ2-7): GAGVSQSPSNKVTEKGKDVELRCDPISGHTALYWYRQSLGQGLEFLIYFQGNSAPDKSGLPSDRFSAERTGGSVSTLTIQRTQQEDSAVYLCASSLGSSGQGYEQYFGPGTRLTVT.